The 2 T cell receptor beta chains given below trace back to one sample, sequenced in a study of blood T cell repertoires in COVID-19 (dated by TCRdb to the early 2020s). The method was the immunoSEQ multiplex PCR assay. In its TCRdb copy, this immuneACCESS table keeps in-frame sequences only and misses some clones. Where compared with another copy, unresolved V genes explain less than half of these, and the others have no known cause. In all, the sample holds some 240,000 clones, and roughly 90% of those were seen once. In total, the top ten clones hold approximately 2.3% of the sample. Source material: peripheral blood. The receptors shown here come from a woman aged 55-69 years with COVID-19, enrolled during active disease.

The chain is built from TRBV7-6 and TRBJ1-6; D possibly corresponds to TRBD1 (6 bases). The germline V gene encodes CDR1 SGHVS and CDR2 FNYEAQ. The V end lost 0 bases, the J end lost 8 bases, and 11 bases lay between the germline ends. The CDR3 has 15 residues. CDR3 sequence: CASSLAGGFDSPLHF. In DNA, the CDR3 is TGTGCCAGCAGCTTAGCTGGGGGCTTCGATTCACCCCTCCACTTT. Combining the CDR3 with reference TRBV7-6 and TRBJ1-6 gives the whole variable domain GAGVSQSPRYKVTKRGQDVALRCDPISGHVSLYWYRQALGQGPEFLTYFNYEAQQDKSGLPNDRFSAERPEGSISTLTIQRTEQRDSAMYRCASSLAGGFDSPLHFGNGTRLTVT.

This clone came up once. The chain uses TRBV3-1 (or the pseudogene TRBV3-2) and TRBJ1-1; 10 bases map to TRBD1. The ends lost 4 bases at V and 3 bases at J; junction bases unmatched: 8. Germline V gene lookup returns CDR1 LGHDT and CDR2 YNNKEL (reference sequence). This CDR3 contains 16 residues. CDR3 in amino acids: CASSPALTGGYTEAFF. DNA for the CDR3: TGTGCCAGCAGCCCCGCCCTGACAGGGGGCTACACTGAAGCTTTCTTT.